Below, one T cell receptor (beta chain) is given with its context. Antigen: not known. The record originates from a study of cytomegalovirus exposure and HLA in healthy donors. Points from the study as a whole: The classifier reportedly diagnosed cytomegalovirus status with high sensitivity and specificity. A subsequent analysis found that TCR clusters from the first cohort also tended to co-occur in the 90 to 150 validation repertoires, with 90% to 95% of cluster scores above 0. In vitro data verified a few CMV-associated chains as specific for CMV antigens.

The CDR3 has 14 amino acids. Sequenced by immunoSEQ multiplex PCR; TCRdb stores in-frame clones only, minus some. The table shows some 330,000 clones, with 75% to 90% occurring only once. The TCR sequence derives from a young woman in good health and CMV-seronegative. The specimen was PBMCs. This chain uses TRBV21-1 with TRBJ2-7; TRBD2, as called in the table, went unchecked against the DNA. TRBV21-1 is a recognized pseudogene. DNA of the CDR3: TGTGCCAGCAGCCCACGGACTGGGCCGGACGAGCAGTACTTC. Its translation is CASSPRTGPDEQYF.